This TCR beta chain was observed in a study of OX40 agonist ivuxolimab in advanced cancers. On the study more broadly: Three patients had partial responses: one hepatocellular carcinoma, two cutaneous melanoma.

A history of autoimmune disease or systemic immunosuppression excluded patients. Germline V CDR1 and CDR2: SGHTA, FQGNSA. CDR3 size: 12 residues. V was cut by 0 bases and J by 15 bases, with 9 bases left in between. General observations from the study: Blood T cells, both CD4+ and CD8+, expanded clonally by week 6 at 0.1 to 3.0 mg/kg. The average count of expanded clones was higher among CD8+ T cells than among CD4+.

With respect to this clone: Its antigen is undetermined. Other DNA sequences from this sample encode an identical CDR3 as well.

Data came from immunoSEQ multiplex PCR; TCRdb stores just in-frame clones and leaves some out. The sample lists 65,000 to 85,000 clones, about 85% seen once, with around 2% in the top ten. The clonotype comes from an adult with an advanced solid tumor such as melanoma, head and neck, liver or kidney cancer. The sample consisted of CD4+ or CD8+ T cells sorted from blood, taken in a trial of the OX40 agonist ivuxolimab. This chain connects TRBV7-2 to TRBJ1-6; D remains unclear. CDR3 nucleotides: TGTGCCAGCAGCTTAGCGGACCTCCACCTCCACTTT. As protein: CASSLADLHLHF.